Shown below are 32 T cell receptor beta chains from a single sample sequenced in a study of T cells in Graves' hyperthyroidism and ophthalmopathy. Regions amplified from RNA transcripts were the TCR beta CDR3 regions. The study used the HTBI primer set for a first-round RT-PCR of the TCR CDR3. One entry per CDR3 protein results from TCRdb running MiXCR on the multiplex PCR reads. Of fewer than 400,000 distinct CDR3 sequences in the sample, more than 12% were seen once. Material: blood. These receptor sequences come from a man in his fifties or sixties with Graves' ophthalmopathy.

A few counts support this clonotype. The J gene is TRBJ2-1, the V gene TRBV7-2; 9 nucleotides align to TRBD2. Germline V gene data show CDR1 as SGHTA and CDR2 as FQGNSA. The CDR3 is 17 amino acids. Trimming at V came to 5 bases and at J to 7 bases, leaving 15 bases not matched to a gene. The CDR3 DNA reads TGTGCCAGCAGCCCCCCGGGTAGCGGGAGTCTGGCGAATGAGCAGTTCTTC. This gives the protein CASSPPGSGSLANEQFF. Together with reference TRBV7-2 and TRBJ2-1, the CDR3 gives the full variable domain: GAGVSQSPSNKVTEKGKDVELRCDPISGHTALYWYRQSLGQGLEFLIYFQGNSAPDKSGLPSDRFSAERTGGSVSTLTIQRTQQEDSAVYLCASSPPGSGSLANEQFFGPGTRLTVL.

In the case of this clonotype: This may come from a read error, since a much larger clone is one base off. The chain links TRBV20-1 to TRBJ2-1, with no clear D. Per germline, CDR1 DFQATT and CDR2 SNEGSKA (reference sequence). The CDR3 has 14 amino acids. V lost 0 bases to trimming and J lost 10 bases, with 16 bases between them. The CDR3 nucleotides read TGCAGTGCTAGAGATGATGCGAAGCCCTACGAGCAGTTCTTC. Translating it yields CSARDDAKPYEQFF.

This sequence joins TRBV5-1 and TRBJ1-2; D gene uncertain. Germline CDR1 and CDR2: SGHRS and YFSETQ. This CDR3 region has 14 residues. V lost 0 bases, J lost 0 bases, and 6 bases lay in between. The CDR3, as DNA: TGCGCCAGCAGCTTGGGGAGTCCTAACTATGGCTACACCTTC. This codes for CASSLGSPNYGYTF.

J is TRBJ1-2 and V is TRBV12-3 or TRBV12-4; D possibly corresponds to TRBD1 (6 bases). CDR3 length equals 16 residues. V dropped 4 bases and J dropped 3 bases, with 18 bases sitting between them. The CDR3 here is CASSSPDRSFYYGYTF. For the CDR3, the DNA is TGTGCCAGCAGTTCCCCGGACAGATCTTTTTACTATGGCTACACCTTC.

V usage is TRBV2 and J usage is TRBJ2-1, with 12 bases matching TRBD2. The CDR3 runs 14 residues. V lost 7 bases, J lost 3 bases, and 1 base stayed unmatched. In germline, CDR1 is SNHLY, CDR2 FYNNEI. CDR3 DNA sequence: TGTGCCAGCAAGACTAGCGGGAGCTACAATGAGCAGTTCTTC. Its translation: CASKTSGSYNEQFF.

This clonotype was recorded at least ten times. V is TRBV6-1 and J is TRBJ2-3; 10 bases are a match to TRBD2. Germline CDR1 reads MNHNS; CDR2 reads SASEGT. V gave up 9 bases and J gave up 1 base; unmatched junction bases: 4. The CDR3 totals 14 residues. As DNA, the CDR3 is TGTGCCAGTGGAGCGGGAGGGGGCACAGATACGCAGTATTTT. Translated: CASGAGGGTDTQYF.

This clonotype has only a few counts. V gene TRBV10-1 combines with J gene TRBJ2-5; D not resolved. CDR1 WNHNN and CDR2 SYGVQD come from the germline V gene (reference sequence). V was clipped by 0 bases and J by 7 bases, with 18 bases between them. This CDR3 has 16 amino acids. The CDR3 loop is CASSESGSTRFGTQYF. The CDR3 DNA reads TGCGCCAGCAGTGAGTCTGGAAGTACGAGGTTTGGGACCCAGTACTTC.

The CDR3 here is CASSVMYQETQYF. The CDR3 nucleotides are TGTGCCAGCAGTGTAATGTACCAAGAGACCCAGTACTTC. This chain links TRBV2 with TRBJ2-5; D is unclear. Trimming took 4 bases from V and 0 from J, leaving 6 bases between them. Germline-derived CDR1 and CDR2 are SNHLY and FYNNEI. This CDR3 is 13 amino acids long.

The gene calls are TRBV28 and TRBJ2-1; D uncertain. From germline, CDR1 is MDHEN and CDR2 SYDVKM. V lost 1 base, J lost 2 bases, and 15 bases lay in between. The CDR3 runs 17 residues. CDR3 bases: TGTGCCAGCAGTTTATTTAGCCTCCGCGCCCCCTACAATGAGCAGTTCTTC. It specifies CASSLFSLRAPYNEQFF.

This clonotype was picked up many times. In nucleotides, the CDR3 is TGTGCCAGCAGTGATGGGGGCGGCTACACCTTC. This sequence encodes CASSDGGGYTF. The V and J genes are TRBV2 and TRBJ1-2; tentative D call: TRBD1 (6 bases). The V and J ends lost 3 bases and 8 bases respectively, with 7 bases between them. Germline lookup yields CDR1 SNHLY and CDR2 FYNNEI. This CDR3 is 11 amino acids long.

This clonotype appeared a few times. The chain combines TRBV7-9 with TRBJ2-7; D remains ambiguous. V lost 1 base, J lost 7 bases, and 8 bases lay in between. The CDR3 spans 12 residues. Germline CDR1 SEHNR, CDR2 FQNEAQ (reference sequence). The chain's CDR3 is CASSLVLGEQYF. DNA for the CDR3: TGTGCCAGCAGCTTAGTCTTAGGGGAGCAGTACTTC.

This clonotype was counted many times. This chain connects TRBV5-8 to TRBJ2-1; 7 positions match TRBD1. CDR3 length: 14 residues. V dropped 4 bases and J dropped 9; count of bases not matched to a gene: 10. From germline, CDR1 is SGHTS and CDR2 YDEGEE. The CDR3, as DNA: TGTGCCAGCAGCCCTAGAGGGACAGCCTTTGAGCAGTTCTTC. It is translated as CASSPRGTAFEQFF. The whole variable domain, remainder taken from reference TRBV5-8 and TRBJ2-1, is EAGVTQSPTHLIKTRGQQATLRCSPISGHTSVYWYQQALGLGLQFLLWYDEGEERNRGNFPPRFSGRQFPNYSSELNVNALELEDSALYLCASSPRGTAFEQFFGPGTRLTVL.

This clonotype was observed many times. V is TRBV12-5 and J is TRBJ1-1, with a tentative D call TRBD1 (5 bases). Deletions cut 1 base from V and 3 bases from J, with 18 bases between. The germline V gene encodes CDR1 LGHNT and CDR2 FRNRAP. The CDR3 length is 17 residues. The CDR3 bases are TGTGCTAGTGGTTTGGACGGTTGGGGCAGGGAATACACTGAAGCTTTCTTT. This codes for CASGLDGWGREYTEAFF.

This chain connects TRBV27 to TRBJ2-1, with 8 bases that match TRBD2. From germline, CDR1 is MNHEY and CDR2 SMNVEV (reference sequence). The CDR3 runs to 15 residues. With 3 bases clipped from V and 4 bases from J, the junction kept 5 bases outside the gene matches. Here the CDR3 reads CASSFSAGAYNEQFF. CDR3 DNA: TGTGCCAGCAGTTTTTCAGCGGGAGCGTACAATGAGCAGTTCTTC.

This clonotype was recorded at least ten times. This sequence joins TRBV9 and TRBJ1-5; D may be TRBD1 (6 bases). Germline V lookup: CDR1 SGDLS, CDR2 YYNGEE. Trimming cost V 0 bases and J 4 bases, with 11 bases left between them. The CDR3 totals 15 residues. CDR3 coding DNA: TGTGCCAGCAGCGTAGACGGACAGTCTAATCAGCCCCAGCATTTT. This gives the protein CASSVDGQSNQPQHF.

This clonotype was seen repeatedly, ten times or more. The chain joins TRBV7-2 to TRBJ2-1, with 8 bases identical to TRBD1. V lost 5 bases, J lost 11 bases, and 14 bases stayed unmatched. This CDR3 comprises 15 residues. Germline V lookup: CDR1 SGHTA, CDR2 FQGNSA. CDR3 amino acids: CASSPPGAGGRQQFF. The CDR3 bases are TGTGCCAGCAGCCCACCCGGGGCAGGGGGCAGGCAGCAGTTCTTC.

This clonotype occurred many times. The chain couples TRBV20-1 to TRBJ2-1, with 10 bases matching TRBD2. The germline V gene has CDR1 DFQATT and CDR2 SNEGSKA (reference sequence). This CDR3 comprises 15 residues. After removal of 3 bases from V and 0 bases from J, the junction contained 2 bases not matched to a gene. The CDR3 DNA reads TGCAGTGCTAGTGCTAGCGGGAGCTCCTACAATGAGCAGTTCTTC. Its protein product is CSASASGSSYNEQFF.

This clonotype was counted at least ten times. This chain links TRBV29-1 with TRBJ1-2; D uncertain. Germline CDR1 reads SQVTM; CDR2 reads ANQGSEA. The CDR3 spans 13 residues. V shed 0 bases and J shed 8 bases, with 13 bases lying between them. In DNA form, the CDR3 reads TGCAGCGTTGAAGATCTTTTTGACTGGGGCTACACCTTC. Translated, it gives CSVEDLFDWGYTF.

The table lists this clonotype with many counts. The V call is TRBV20-1, the J call TRBJ2-7; 10 bases are shared with TRBD1. CDR3 size: 18 residues. V dropped 1 base and J dropped 1; count of bases not matched to a gene: 13. CDR1 is DFQATT, CDR2 SNEGSKA, per germline (reference sequence). The CDR3 region has the DNA TGCAGTGCTAGAGTCCCCAACCCCCGGGACAGGGGTTCCTACGAGCAGTACTTC. Protein sequence: CSARVPNPRDRGSYEQYF.

The table lists this clonotype with a few counts. The genes are TRBV10-3 and TRBJ2-7; 10 nucleotides match TRBD1. J gave up 1 base and V 4 bases, and 16 bases lay outside the gene matches. Per the germline V gene, CDR1 is ENHRY and CDR2 is SYGVKD. This CDR3 is 19 amino acids long. CDR3: CAISGTRDRGNSRSYEQYF. CDR3 nucleotide sequence: TGTGCCATCAGTGGGACTCGGGACAGGGGTAATTCTAGATCCTACGAGCAGTACTTC.

The chain uses TRBV20-1 and TRBJ1-1, with TRBD1 identical over 10 bases. Trimming cost V 2 bases and J 4 bases; bases outside gene matches: 1. The CDR3 contains 13 residues. Germline CDR1 DFQATT, CDR2 SNEGSKA (reference sequence). CDR3 sequence: CSARRDRGTEAFF. The CDR3, as DNA: TGCAGTGCTAGAAGGGACAGGGGCACTGAAGCTTTCTTT.

The chain joins TRBV6-5 to TRBJ2-7; no firm D call. The germline V and J ends were trimmed by 2 bases and 2 bases, with 10 bases remaining between them. Germline V lookup: CDR1 MNHEY, CDR2 SVGAGI. The CDR3 spans 14 residues. The CDR3 region is CASSYHGRTYEQYF. In nucleotides, the CDR3 is TGTGCCAGCAGTTACCACGGACGAACCTACGAGCAGTACTTC.

CDR3 sequence: CASNQDLSGNTIYF. CDR3 nucleotides: TGTGCCAGCAACCAGGATCTCTCTGGAAACACCATATATTTT. The chain recombines TRBV2 with TRBJ1-3; D not resolved. The V and J ends lost 7 bases and 0 bases respectively, with 10 bases between them. The CDR3 is 14 residues long. Germline values: CDR1 SNHLY, CDR2 FYNNEI.

The J gene is TRBJ2-3, the V gene TRBV4-1, with D possibly matching TRBD1 (5 bases). From germline, CDR1 is MGHRA and CDR2 YSYEKL. CDR3 length equals 15 residues. Trimming pared 3 bases from V and 1 base from J, leaving 11 bases between. CDR3 nucleotides: TGCGCCAGCAGCCAGGGGCTAGATGGCACAGATACGCAGTATTTT. It is translated as CASSQGLDGTDTQYF.

V gene TRBV4-1 combines with J gene TRBJ1-2; 9 nucleotides match TRBD1. Germline CDR1 is MGHRA and CDR2 is YSYEKL. V lost 6 bases, J lost 7 bases, and 12 bases stayed unmatched. The CDR3 is 15 residues long. The CDR3 nucleotides read TGCGCCAGCAGACCTCAAACCGGGACAGGGACTGGCTACACCTTC. Translating it yields CASRPQTGTGTGYTF.

The chain has TRBV5-5 and TRBJ1-4, with D uncertain. V was cut by 1 base and J by 3 bases, with 10 bases left in between. Germline lookup yields CDR1 SGHKS and CDR2 YYEKEE (reference sequence). The CDR3 consists of 15 residues. The CDR3 DNA reads TGTGCCAGCAGCTTGTTGGGCAGCTCTAATGAAAAACTGTTTTTT. Its translation is CASSLLGSSNEKLFF. Supplemented by reference TRBV5-5 and TRBJ1-4, the full variable domain reads DAGVTQSPTHLIKTRGQQVTLRCSPISGHKSVSWYQQVLGQGPQFIFQYYEKEERGRGNFPDRFSARQFPNYSSELNVNALLLGDSALYLCASSLLGSSNEKLFFGSGTQLSVL.

This clonotype came up many times. V gene TRBV7-6 combines with J gene TRBJ2-5; D is possibly TRBD2 (6 bases). The CDR3 spans 14 residues. Germline lookup yields CDR1 SGHVS and CDR2 FNYEAQ. V lost 5 bases and J lost 2, with 12 bases in between. The CDR3 DNA is TGTGCCAGCAGCCCGCGACTAGTACAAGAGACCCAGTACTTC. Residues: CASSPRLVQETQYF.

In this sample, this clonotype turned up many times. V gene TRBV5-1 combines with J gene TRBJ2-1; D not certain. The CDR3 is made up of 15 amino acids. The germline gives CDR1 SGHRS, CDR2 YFSETQ. Trimming left V 5 bases short and J 5 bases short, with 17 bases between. The CDR3 here is CASRGNWRYDNEQFF. CDR3 nucleotides: TGCGCCAGCAGGGGGAATTGGCGGTACGACAATGAGCAGTTCTTC.

This clonotype has a count of ten or more. The V gene is TRBV29-1, the J gene TRBJ2-7, with 9 nucleotides matching TRBD1. CDR1 is SQVTM and CDR2 is ANQGSEA in the germline V gene. The CDR3 covers 13 residues. After removal of 4 bases from V and 6 bases from J, the junction contained 7 bases not matched to a gene. CDR3 DNA sequence: TGCAGCGTTGCAGGGACAGGGTCTGTCGAGCAGTACTTC. It yields the protein CSVAGTGSVEQYF.

The gene calls are TRBV19 and TRBJ2-2; D gene uncertain. This CDR3 region has 11 residues. Germline loops: CDR1 LNHDA, CDR2 SQIVND (reference sequence). V dropped 7 bases and J dropped 9 bases, with 9 bases sitting between them. CDR3 residues: CASTARWELFF. The CDR3 DNA sequence: TGTGCCAGTACCGCGCGATGGGAGCTGTTTTTT.

The sample holds a few counts of this clonotype. V gene TRBV7-9 combines with J gene TRBJ1-2; D is undetermined. This CDR3 spans 12 amino acids. The V end lost 3 bases, the J end lost 9 bases, and 11 bases lay between the germline ends. CDR1 SEHNR and CDR2 FQNEAQ come from the germline V gene (reference sequence). The CDR3 DNA sequence: TGTGCCAGCAGCTTTACCGAGAGCAGCTACACCTTC. It translates to CASSFTESSYTF.

This clonotype was seen at least ten times. The V and J genes are TRBV15 and TRBJ1-5; the match to TRBD1 covers 9 bases. The V gene end was trimmed by 9 bases and the J gene end by 6 bases; junction bases not matched to a gene: 9. Germline lookup yields CDR1 LNHNV and CDR2 YYDKDF (reference sequence). The CDR3 extends over 14 amino acids. Here the CDR3 DNA reads TGTGCCACAGCTACAGGGGGCGCGGGTCAGCCCCAGCATTTT. Amino acid sequence: CATATGGAGQPQHF.